A single sample gave rise to the 28 T cell receptor beta chains below, sequenced in a study of shared clonotypes between healthy human individuals. TCRdb's table, derived via immunoSEQ multiplex PCR, lists solely in-frame clones and lacks some. The sample lists around 2.1 million clones, nearly 97% occurring once. The sample comprised naive CD4+ T cells sorted from blood. Regarding subset: CD45RA+ positively selected. The receptors shown here come from a man aged 18 to 30 in good health.

V gene TRBV5-1 combines with J gene TRBJ1-1; the D gene is possibly TRBD1 (5 bases). V was shortened by 4 bases and J by 0 bases, with 10 bases between the two germline ends. Germline CDR1 SGHRS, CDR2 YFSETQ. CDR3 length: 14 amino acids. The CDR3 loop is CASSPMTVNTEAFF. The CDR3 coding sequence is TGCGCCAGCAGCCCCATGACAGTGAACACTGAAGCTTTCTTT.

This chain connects TRBV5-6 to TRBJ1-6; D perhaps matches TRBD1 (5 bases). V lost 4 bases, J lost 6 bases, and 14 bases lay in between. This CDR3 has 15 residues. CDR1 is SGHDT and CDR2 is YYEEEE in the germline V gene. CDR3 protein: CASSGAGKINSPLHF. In DNA form, the CDR3 reads TGTGCCAGCAGCGGGGCCGGGAAAATTAATTCACCCCTCCACTTT. Looking up the rest from reference TRBV5-6 and TRBJ1-6 gives the full variable domain: DAGVTQSPTHLIKTRGQQVTLRCSPKSGHDTVSWYQQALGQGPQFIFQYYEEEERQRGNFPDRFSGHQFPNYSSELNVNALLLGDSALYLCASSGAGKINSPLHFGNGTRLTVT.

Concerning this clone itself: The sample has other DNA sequences that encode this CDR3 too. The rearrangement uses TRBV6-1 and TRBJ1-1; D is unresolved. The CDR3 has 14 residues. CDR1 is MNHNS, CDR2 SASEGT, per germline. Trimming removed 1 base from V and 3 bases from J, with 9 bases in between. The CDR3 is CASSEGGGDTEAFF. CDR3 coding DNA: TGTGCCAGCAGTGAAGGCGGCGGGGACACTGAAGCTTTCTTT.

V usage is TRBV7-2 and J usage is TRBJ2-7, with D perhaps TRBD1 (6 bases). The CDR3 loop spans 14 amino acids. V lost 5 bases and J lost 0, with 11 bases in between. Looked up from germline, CDR1 is SGHTA and CDR2 is FQGNSA. CDR3 nucleotide sequence: TGTGCCAGCAGCCCAGGGGCAGCCTCCTACGAGCAGTACTTC. Its protein product is CASSPGAASYEQYF.

V gene TRBV7-9 combines with J gene TRBJ2-3; perhaps D is TRBD1 or TRBD2 (5 bases each). Looked up from germline, CDR1 is SEHNR and CDR2 is FQNEAQ (reference sequence). The length of the CDR3 is 16 residues. V lost 4 bases to trimming and J lost 2 bases, with 16 bases between them. The CDR3 is CASSWGSGGVTDTQYF. The DNA for the CDR3 is TGTGCCAGCAGCTGGGGCTCTGGGGGAGTCACAGATACGCAGTATTTT.

The chain couples TRBV5-5 to TRBJ1-2; a weak D match, TRBD1 (5 bases). Germline CDR1 is SGHKS and CDR2 is YYEKEE (reference sequence). The germline V and J ends were trimmed by 0 bases and 3 bases, with 15 bases remaining between them. The CDR3 covers 16 residues. The CDR3 reads CASSLAVVGADYGYTF. The CDR3 DNA sequence: TGTGCCAGCAGCTTGGCCGTCGTAGGGGCTGACTATGGCTACACCTTC.

This sequence joins TRBV7-9 and TRBJ2-5; unclear D gene. Trimming left V 5 bases short and J 6 bases short, with 10 bases between. Germline CDR1 SEHNR, CDR2 FQNEAQ (reference sequence). The CDR3 extends over 12 amino acids. CDR3 DNA: TGTGCCAGCAGCCAGTTACGCCAGACCCAGTACTTC. It is translated as CASSQLRQTQYF.

This chain connects TRBV23-1 to TRBJ2-5; 8 nucleotides line up with TRBD1. TRBV23-1 is noted as an ORF with a role that remains uncertain. This CDR3 region has 15 residues. With V trimmed by 4 bases and J by 2 bases, 6 bases remained unmatched. The CDR3 coding sequence is TGCGCCAGCAGTCCACGACACAGGGGGCAAGAGACCCAGTACTTC. Protein: CASSPRHRGQETQYF.

This chain connects TRBV5-8 to TRBJ2-5; TRBD2 aligns across 7 bases. CDR3 length equals 15 residues. Germline loops: CDR1 SGHTS, CDR2 YDEGEE. The V and J ends lost 0 bases and 1 base, in that order; junction bases with no gene match: 3. The CDR3 protein is CASSLGLAFQETQYF. The CDR3 nucleotides read TGTGCCAGCAGCTTGGGACTAGCCTTCCAAGAGACCCAGTACTTC.

This chain uses TRBV6-5 with TRBJ2-7; D remains ambiguous. CDR1 is MNHEY, CDR2 SVGAGI, per germline. The CDR3 has 13 amino acids. Between the trimmed V and J ends, which lost 2 bases and 7 bases, there was a span of 12 bases. This chain's CDR3 is CASSYAMKTEQYF. CDR3 DNA sequence: TGTGCCAGCAGTTACGCGATGAAGACGGAGCAGTACTTC.

CDR3: CASTGGDLYEQYF. The CDR3 nucleotides are TGTGCCAGCACGGGGGGGGATCTCTACGAGCAGTACTTC. The rearrangement uses TRBV2 and TRBJ2-7, with 8 positions matching TRBD2. The CDR3 length is 13 residues. V lost 7 bases to trimming and J lost 3 bases; unmatched junction nucleotides: 5. In germline, CDR1 is SNHLY, CDR2 FYNNEI.

Remarks on this clone: The sample has other DNA sequences that encode this CDR3 too. V is TRBV27 and J is TRBJ2-3; D possibly corresponds to TRBD1 (5 bases). Germline V CDR1 and CDR2: MNHEY, SMNVEV (reference sequence). The CDR3 has 11 amino acids. Trimming pared 6 bases from V and 4 bases from J, leaving 5 bases between. DNA for the CDR3: TGTGCCAGCAGGACAGCAGATACGCAGTATTTT. Its translation: CASRTADTQYF.

The CDR3 nucleotides read TGTGCCTGGAGTGTGGGACAGGGAACCACTGAAGCTTTCTTT. It encodes CAWSVGQGTTEAFF. V is TRBV30 and J is TRBJ1-1; 9 nucleotides line up with TRBD1. Germline trimming cut 0 bases from V and 4 bases from J; bases unmatched to any gene: 3. CDR3 length equals 14 residues. Germline loops: CDR1 GTSNPN, CDR2 SVGIG (reference sequence).

This clone occurred once. The rearrangement joins TRBV12-5 to TRBJ2-1; 9 nucleotides align to TRBD2. Trimming removed 5 bases from V and 7 bases from J; junction bases left unmatched: 6. The CDR3 is 14 amino acids. Germline CDR1 reads LGHNT; CDR2 reads FRNRAP. CDR3 loop: CASGLGSGSNEQFF. The CDR3 DNA is TGTGCTAGTGGTCTGGGTAGCGGGAGTAATGAGCAGTTCTTC.

This chain links TRBV11-1 with TRBJ1-1; no definite D call. Germline V gene lookup returns CDR1 SGHAT and CDR2 FQDESV (reference sequence). The ends were cut back, 5 bases at V and 1 base at J, with 11 bases in the middle. The CDR3 has 14 amino acids. The CDR3 nucleotides read TGTGCCAGCAGCCCCGGCGGACCGAACACTGAAGCTTTCTTT. Protein product: CASSPGGPNTEAFF.

This rearrangement joins TRBV5-4 to TRBJ2-5; no reliable D call. This CDR3 is 14 amino acids long. Germline assignment: CDR1 SGHNT and CDR2 YYREEE (reference sequence). The V gene lost 2 bases and the J gene lost 0 bases, with 8 bases spanning the gap. CDR3 in DNA: TGTGCCAGCAGCTTTGGTAGGGACCAAGAGACCCAGTACTTC. This gives the protein CASSFGRDQETQYF.

This rearrangement joins TRBV29-1 to TRBJ1-1; 7 bases are a match to TRBD1. V trimming: 7 bases; J trimming: 4 bases; junction bases outside the gene matches: 9. The CDR3 extends over 13 amino acids. Germline assignment: CDR1 SQVTM and CDR2 ANQGSEA. The CDR3 DNA reads as TGCAGCGCATACAGGGGAATAGGCACTGAAGCTTTCTTT. It specifies CSAYRGIGTEAFF. Together with reference TRBV29-1 and TRBJ1-1, the CDR3 gives the full variable domain: SAVISQKPSRDICQRGTSLTIQCQVDSQVTMMFWYRQQPGQSLTLIATANQGSEATYESGFVIDKFPISRPNLTFSTLTVSNMSPEDSSIYLCSAYRGIGTEAFFGQGTRLTVV.

The genes are TRBV10-1 and TRBJ2-1, with D possibly being TRBD1 or TRBD2 (6 bases each). This CDR3 comprises 14 residues. V lost 10 bases and J 0 bases, leaving 13 bases between the germline ends. Germline V lookup: CDR1 WNHNN, CDR2 SYGVQD (reference sequence). The CDR3 DNA reads TGCGCCATCAAGGGGGGTAGCTCCTACAATGAGCAGTTCTTC. Translated: CAIKGGSSYNEQFF.

The V and J genes are TRBV5-4 and TRBJ1-2; D not certain. The CDR3 totals 16 residues. The ends were cut back, 2 bases at V and 2 bases at J, with 16 bases in the middle. Per germline, CDR1 SGHNT and CDR2 YYREEE (reference sequence). CDR3 sequence reads: CASSLNRGRKNYGYTF. The CDR3 DNA reads TGTGCCAGCAGCTTAAACAGAGGGAGGAAGAACTATGGCTACACCTTC.

The chain has TRBV15 and TRBJ2-5, with 7 nucleotides matching TRBD2. With V trimmed by 3 bases and J by 4 bases, 5 bases remained unmatched. The CDR3 consists of 14 residues. Germline-derived CDR1 and CDR2 are LNHNV and YYDKDF (reference sequence). CDR3 loop: CATSSGEGSETQYF. CDR3 nucleotides: TGTGCCACCAGCAGCGGGGAGGGTTCAGAGACCCAGTACTTC.

This rearrangement joins TRBV9 to TRBJ1-3, with 9 bases that match TRBD1. V dropped 3 bases and J dropped 2; count of bases not matched to a gene: 12. Germline CDR1 reads SGDLS; CDR2 reads YYNGEE. The CDR3 covers 18 residues. The CDR3 protein is CASSGKWGQGPPGNTIYF. In DNA, the CDR3 is TGTGCCAGCAGCGGCAAGTGGGGACAGGGCCCTCCTGGAAACACCATATATTTT.

With respect to this clone: The same CDR3 is also encoded by other DNA sequences in this sample. The J gene is TRBJ1-2, the V gene TRBV28; D is uncertain. From germline, CDR1 is MDHEN and CDR2 SYDVKM. The length of the CDR3 is 11 residues. V lost 5 bases, J lost 4 bases, and 5 bases lay in between. CDR3 sequence (DNA): TGTGCCAGCAGTAGAGGCTATGGCTACACCTTC. This gives the protein CASSRGYGYTF.

Points on this clone: This sample also contains other DNA sequences that code for the same CDR3. The chain uses TRBV28 and TRBJ2-2; D remains unclear. The germline gives CDR1 MDHEN, CDR2 SYDVKM. V lost 2 bases and J lost 5, with 3 bases in between. CDR3 length: 12 residues. CDR3 sequence reads: CASSLITGELFF. The CDR3 nucleotides are TGTGCCAGCAGTTTAATAACCGGGGAGCTGTTTTTT.

The genes are TRBV6-6 and TRBJ1-1; 8 bases are shared with TRBD1. CDR3 length equals 15 residues. V lost 6 bases to trimming and J lost 3 bases; unmatched junction nucleotides: 9. Germline V gives CDR1 MNHNY, CDR2 SVGAGI (reference sequence). CDR3 DNA sequence: TGTGCCAGCAGGCGACAGGGGAATTCAGACACTGAAGCTTTCTTT. It encodes CASRRQGNSDTEAFF.

The chain is built from TRBV15 and TRBJ2-7; 11 bases align to TRBD2. Per germline, CDR1 LNHNV and CDR2 YYDKDF (reference sequence). The CDR3 sequence is 16 residues long. With 1 base clipped from V and 2 bases from J, the junction kept 4 bases outside the gene matches. CDR3 protein: CATSRGSGRGTYEQYF. CDR3 DNA: TGTGCCACCAGCAGAGGTAGCGGGAGGGGGACCTACGAGCAGTACTTC.

The genes are TRBV5-1 and TRBJ2-6, with D uncertain. Per the germline V gene, CDR1 is SGHRS and CDR2 is YFSETQ. Trimming took off 5 bases at V and 0 bases at J, with 12 bases between the two ends. CDR3 length equals 16 residues. The CDR3 coding sequence is TGCGCCAGCAGTATACGCGGTGACTCTGGGGCCAACGTCCTGACTTTC. The encoded protein is CASSIRGDSGANVLTF.

With respect to this clone: The same CDR3 arises from other DNA sequences in this sample as well. The CDR3 loop is CAWRTGGGYTF. The CDR3 DNA sequence: TGTGCCTGGCGGACCGGGGGTGGCTACACCTTC. The rearrangement joins TRBV30 to TRBJ1-2; perhaps TRBD1 as D (5 bases). Germline CDR1 is GTSNPN and CDR2 is SVGIG (reference sequence). This CDR3 spans 11 amino acids. Trimming took 5 bases from V and 7 from J, leaving 11 bases between them.

The chain has TRBV4-1 and TRBJ1-4; TRBD1 agrees at 9 bases. Germline CDR1 reads MGHRA; CDR2 reads YSYEKL. CDR3 length: 14 amino acids. The V segment lost 4 bases and the J segment 7 bases; nucleotides outside the gene matches: 4. Written as DNA, the CDR3 is TGCGCCAGCAGCCTCGGGACAGGGAGTGAAAAACTGTTTTTT. Translated, it gives CASSLGTGSEKLFF.